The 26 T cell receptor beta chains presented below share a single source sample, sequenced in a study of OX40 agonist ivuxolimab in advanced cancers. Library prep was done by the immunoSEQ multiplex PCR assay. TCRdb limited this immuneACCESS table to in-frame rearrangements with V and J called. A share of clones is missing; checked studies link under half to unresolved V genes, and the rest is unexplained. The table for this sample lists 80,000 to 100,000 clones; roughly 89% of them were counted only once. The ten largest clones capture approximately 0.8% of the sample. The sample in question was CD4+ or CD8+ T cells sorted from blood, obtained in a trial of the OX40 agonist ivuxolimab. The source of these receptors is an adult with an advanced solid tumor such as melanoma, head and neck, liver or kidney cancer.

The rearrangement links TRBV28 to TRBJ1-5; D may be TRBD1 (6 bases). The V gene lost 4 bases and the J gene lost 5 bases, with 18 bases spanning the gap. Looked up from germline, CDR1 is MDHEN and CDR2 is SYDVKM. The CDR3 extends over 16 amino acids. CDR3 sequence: CASSSTGGAGDQPQHF. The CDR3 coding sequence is TGTGCCAGCAGTTCGACCGGGGGGGCGGGGGATCAGCCCCAGCATTTT.

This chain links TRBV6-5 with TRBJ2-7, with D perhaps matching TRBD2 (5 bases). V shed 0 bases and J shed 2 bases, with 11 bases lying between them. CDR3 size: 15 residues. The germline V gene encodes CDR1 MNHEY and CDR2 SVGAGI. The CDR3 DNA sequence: TGTGCCAGCAGTTACTCGAGGGTCAGAACCTACGAGCAGTACTTC. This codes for CASSYSRVRTYEQYF.

The CDR3 is CASSVLCGGSDTQYF. Written as DNA, the CDR3 is TGTGCCAGCAGCGTCCTTTGCGGGGGATCAGATACGCAGTATTTT. The chain links TRBV21-1 to TRBJ2-3; the DNA was not used to check the table's D call, TRBD2. TRBV21-1 is flagged as a pseudogene. The CDR3 extends over 15 amino acids.

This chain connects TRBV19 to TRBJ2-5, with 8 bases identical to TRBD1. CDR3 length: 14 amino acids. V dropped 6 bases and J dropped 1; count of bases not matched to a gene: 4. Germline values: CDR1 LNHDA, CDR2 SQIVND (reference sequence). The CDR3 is CASRSTGVQETQYF. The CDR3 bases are TGTGCCAGTAGGTCGACAGGGGTCCAAGAGACCCAGTACTTC.

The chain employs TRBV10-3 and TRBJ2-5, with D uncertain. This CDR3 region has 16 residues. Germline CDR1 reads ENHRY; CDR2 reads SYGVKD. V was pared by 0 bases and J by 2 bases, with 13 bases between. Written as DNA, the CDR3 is TGTGCCATCAGTGAGTCGCAGGCCGCGCTTCAAGAGACCCAGTACTTC. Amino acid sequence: CAISESQAALQETQYF.

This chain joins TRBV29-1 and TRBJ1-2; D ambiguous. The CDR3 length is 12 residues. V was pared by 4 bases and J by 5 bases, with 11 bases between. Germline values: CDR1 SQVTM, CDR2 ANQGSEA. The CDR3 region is CSVAASTYGYTF. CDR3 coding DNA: TGCAGCGTTGCGGCGTCTACTTATGGCTACACCTTC. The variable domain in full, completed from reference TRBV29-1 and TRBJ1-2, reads SAVISQKPSRDICQRGTSLTIQCQVDSQVTMMFWYRQQPGQSLTLIATANQGSEATYESGFVIDKFPISRPNLTFSTLTVSNMSPEDSSIYLCSVAASTYGYTFGSGTRLTVV.

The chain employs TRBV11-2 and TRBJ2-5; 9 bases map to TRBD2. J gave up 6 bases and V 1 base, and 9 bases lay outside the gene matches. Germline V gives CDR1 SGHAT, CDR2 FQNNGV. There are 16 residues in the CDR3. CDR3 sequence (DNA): TGTGCCAGCAGCTTAGTTAGCGGGGGCCTCCCCCAGACCCAGTACTTC. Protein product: CASSLVSGGLPQTQYF.

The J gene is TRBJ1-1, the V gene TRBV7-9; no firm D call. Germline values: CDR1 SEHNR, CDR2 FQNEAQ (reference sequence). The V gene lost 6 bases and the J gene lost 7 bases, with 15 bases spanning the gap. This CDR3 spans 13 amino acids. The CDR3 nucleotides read TGTGCCAGCAGGGCAGAGGCAATACGTGAAGCTTTCTTT. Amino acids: CASRAEAIREAFF.

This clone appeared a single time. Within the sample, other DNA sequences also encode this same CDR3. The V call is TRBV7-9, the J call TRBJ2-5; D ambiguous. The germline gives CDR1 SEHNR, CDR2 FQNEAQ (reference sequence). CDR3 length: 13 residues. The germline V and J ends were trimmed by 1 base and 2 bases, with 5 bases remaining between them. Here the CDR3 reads CASSLGPQETQYF. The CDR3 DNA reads TGTGCCAGCAGCTTAGGACCTCAAGAGACCCAGTACTTC.

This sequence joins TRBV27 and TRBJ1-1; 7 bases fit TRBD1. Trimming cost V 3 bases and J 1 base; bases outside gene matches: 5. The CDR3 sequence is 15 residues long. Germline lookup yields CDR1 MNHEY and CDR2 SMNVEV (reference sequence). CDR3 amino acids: CASSFPDRWNTEAFF. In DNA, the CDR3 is TGTGCCAGCAGTTTTCCGGACAGGTGGAACACTGAAGCTTTCTTT.

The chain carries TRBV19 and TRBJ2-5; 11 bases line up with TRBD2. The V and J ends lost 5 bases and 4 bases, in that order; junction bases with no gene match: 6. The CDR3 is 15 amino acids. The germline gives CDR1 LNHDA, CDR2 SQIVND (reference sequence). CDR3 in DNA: TGTGCCAGTAGTTCCACTAGCGGGGGCGGAGAGACCCAGTACTTC. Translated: CASSSTSGGGETQYF.

CDR3 DNA: TGTGCCAGCAGCTCCGGACAGGGGGCGAAGACTGAAGCTTTCTTT. This gives the protein CASSSGQGAKTEAFF. The chain uses TRBV7-9 and TRBJ1-1; 11 bases map to TRBD1. Trimming at V came to 4 bases and at J to 5 bases, leaving 6 bases not matched to a gene. Germline V gives CDR1 SEHNR, CDR2 FQNEAQ (reference sequence). CDR3 size: 15 residues.

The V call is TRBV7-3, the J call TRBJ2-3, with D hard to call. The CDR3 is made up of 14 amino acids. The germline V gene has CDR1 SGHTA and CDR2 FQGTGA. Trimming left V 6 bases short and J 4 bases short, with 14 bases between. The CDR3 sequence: CASSLGPAPDTQYF. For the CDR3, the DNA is TGTGCCAGCAGTTTAGGCCCGGCCCCAGATACGCAGTATTTT.

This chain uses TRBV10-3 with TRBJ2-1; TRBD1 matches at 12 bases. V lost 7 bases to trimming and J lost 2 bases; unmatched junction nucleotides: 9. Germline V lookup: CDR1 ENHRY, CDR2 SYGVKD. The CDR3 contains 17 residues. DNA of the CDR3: TGTGCCATCACCAGCAGGGACAGGGGGCAACCCTACAATGAGCAGTTCTTC. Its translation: CAITSRDRGQPYNEQFF.

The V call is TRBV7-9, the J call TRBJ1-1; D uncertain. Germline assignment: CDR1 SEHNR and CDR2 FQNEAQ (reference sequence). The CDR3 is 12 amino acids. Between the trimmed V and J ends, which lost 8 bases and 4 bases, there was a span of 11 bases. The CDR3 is CASAGLGTEAFF. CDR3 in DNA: TGTGCCAGCGCCGGCTTGGGCACTGAAGCTTTCTTT.

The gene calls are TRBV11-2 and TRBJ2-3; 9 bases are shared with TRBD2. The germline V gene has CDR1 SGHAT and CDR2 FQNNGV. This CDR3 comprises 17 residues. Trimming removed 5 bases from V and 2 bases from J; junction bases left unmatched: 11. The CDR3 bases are TGTGCCAGCAGCCGCCGGCAGCGGGGGGAAAACACAGATACGCAGTATTTT. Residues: CASSRRQRGENTDTQYF.

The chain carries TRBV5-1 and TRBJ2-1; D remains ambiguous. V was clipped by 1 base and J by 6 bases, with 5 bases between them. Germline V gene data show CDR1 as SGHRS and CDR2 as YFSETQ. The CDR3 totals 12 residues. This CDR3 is CASSLTFNEQFF. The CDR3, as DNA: TGCGCCAGCAGCTTGACCTTCAATGAGCAGTTCTTC.

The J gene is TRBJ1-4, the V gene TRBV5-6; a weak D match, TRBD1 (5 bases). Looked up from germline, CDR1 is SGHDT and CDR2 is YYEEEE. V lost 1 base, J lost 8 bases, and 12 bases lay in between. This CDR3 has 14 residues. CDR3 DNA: TGTGCCAGCAGCTTGTTGCAGGGAGGGGAAAAACTGTTTTTT. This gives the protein CASSLLQGGEKLFF. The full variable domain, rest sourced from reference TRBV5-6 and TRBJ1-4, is DAGVTQSPTHLIKTRGQQVTLRCSPKSGHDTVSWYQQALGQGPQFIFQYYEEEERQRGNFPDRFSGHQFPNYSSELNVNALLLGDSALYLCASSLLQGGEKLFFGSGTQLSVL.

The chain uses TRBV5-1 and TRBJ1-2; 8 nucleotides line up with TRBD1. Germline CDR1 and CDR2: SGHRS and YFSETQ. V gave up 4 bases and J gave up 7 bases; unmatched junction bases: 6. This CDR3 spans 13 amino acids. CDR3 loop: CASSPDRDGGYTF. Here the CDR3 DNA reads TGCGCCAGCAGCCCGGACAGGGATGGTGGCTACACCTTC.

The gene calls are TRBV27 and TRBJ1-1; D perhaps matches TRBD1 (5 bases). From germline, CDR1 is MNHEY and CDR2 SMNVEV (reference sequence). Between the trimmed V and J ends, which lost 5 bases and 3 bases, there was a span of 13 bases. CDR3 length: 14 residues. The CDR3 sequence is CASSSRGAHTEAFF. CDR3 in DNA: TGTGCCAGCAGTAGCCGGGGCGCGCACACTGAAGCTTTCTTT.

The CDR3 is CASSQGRGGTDTQYF. CDR3 nucleotide sequence: TGTGCCAGCAGCCAAGGGAGGGGGGGCACAGATACGCAGTATTTT. The chain carries TRBV7-7 and TRBJ2-3; D might be TRBD2 (7 bases). This CDR3 has 15 amino acids. Trimming shortened V by 5 bases and J by 1 base, and 13 bases separated the two germline ends. Germline assignment: CDR1 SSHAT and CDR2 FNYEAQ (reference sequence).

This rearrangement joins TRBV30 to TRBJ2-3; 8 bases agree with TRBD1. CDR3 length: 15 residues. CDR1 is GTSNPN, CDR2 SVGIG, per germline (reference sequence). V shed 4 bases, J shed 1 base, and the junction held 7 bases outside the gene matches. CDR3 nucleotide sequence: TGTGCCTGGAAGACAGGGGCCTATGGCACAGATACGCAGTATTTT. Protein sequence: CAWKTGAYGTDTQYF.

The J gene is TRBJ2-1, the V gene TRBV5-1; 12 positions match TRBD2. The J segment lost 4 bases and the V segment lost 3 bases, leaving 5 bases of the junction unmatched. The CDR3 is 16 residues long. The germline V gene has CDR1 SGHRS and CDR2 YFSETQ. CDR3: CASSWGTSGLYNEQFF. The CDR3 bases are TGCGCCAGCAGCTGGGGGACTAGCGGGCTTTACAATGAGCAGTTCTTC.

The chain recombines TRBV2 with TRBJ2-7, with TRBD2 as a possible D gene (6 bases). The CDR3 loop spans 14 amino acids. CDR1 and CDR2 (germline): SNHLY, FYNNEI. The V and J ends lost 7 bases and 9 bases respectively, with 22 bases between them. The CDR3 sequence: CASIGNLAAGGQYF. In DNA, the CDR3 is TGTGCCAGCATAGGTAACCTGGCGGCCGGGGGGCAGTACTTC.

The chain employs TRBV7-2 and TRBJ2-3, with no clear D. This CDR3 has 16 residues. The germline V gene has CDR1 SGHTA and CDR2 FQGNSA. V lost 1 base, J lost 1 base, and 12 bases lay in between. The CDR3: CASSLVRQAGTDTQYF. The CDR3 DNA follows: TGTGCCAGCAGCTTAGTGCGGCAGGCTGGCACAGATACGCAGTATTTT.

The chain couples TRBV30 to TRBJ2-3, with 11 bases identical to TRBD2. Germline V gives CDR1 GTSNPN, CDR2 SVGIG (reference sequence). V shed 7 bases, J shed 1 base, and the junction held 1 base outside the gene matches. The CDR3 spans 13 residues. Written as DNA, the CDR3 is TGTGCCTTGACTAGCGGGGGCACAGATACGCAGTATTTT. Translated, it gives CALTSGGTDTQYF.